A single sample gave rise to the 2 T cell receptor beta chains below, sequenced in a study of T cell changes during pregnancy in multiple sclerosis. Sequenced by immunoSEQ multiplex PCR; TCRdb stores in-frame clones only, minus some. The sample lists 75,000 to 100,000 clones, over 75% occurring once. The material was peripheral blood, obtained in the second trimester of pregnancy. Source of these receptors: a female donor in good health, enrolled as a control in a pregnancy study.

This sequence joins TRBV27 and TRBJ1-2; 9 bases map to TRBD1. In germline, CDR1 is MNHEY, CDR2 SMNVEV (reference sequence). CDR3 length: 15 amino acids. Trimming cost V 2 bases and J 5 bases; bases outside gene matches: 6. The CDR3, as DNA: TGTGCCAGCAGTTTAGGAGGACAGGGGAAATATGGCTACACCTTC. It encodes CASSLGGQGKYGYTF.

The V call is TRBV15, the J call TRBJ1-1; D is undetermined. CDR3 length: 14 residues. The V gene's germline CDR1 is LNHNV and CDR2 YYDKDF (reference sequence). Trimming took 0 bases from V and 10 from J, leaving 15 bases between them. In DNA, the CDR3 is TGTGCCACCAGCAGAGATTACATCGAGGGAGGAGCTTTCTTT. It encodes CATSRDYIEGGAFF.